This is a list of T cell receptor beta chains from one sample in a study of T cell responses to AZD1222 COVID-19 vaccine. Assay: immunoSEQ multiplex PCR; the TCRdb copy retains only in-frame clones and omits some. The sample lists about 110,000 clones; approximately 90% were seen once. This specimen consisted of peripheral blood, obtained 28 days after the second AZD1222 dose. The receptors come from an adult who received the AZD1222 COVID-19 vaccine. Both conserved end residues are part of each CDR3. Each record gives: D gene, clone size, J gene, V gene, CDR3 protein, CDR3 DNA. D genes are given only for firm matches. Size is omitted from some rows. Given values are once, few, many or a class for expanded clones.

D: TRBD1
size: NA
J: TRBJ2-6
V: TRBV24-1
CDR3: CATSDLGQAGANVLTF
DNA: TGTGCCACCAGTGATTTGGGACAGGCCGGGGCCAACGTCCTGACTTTC

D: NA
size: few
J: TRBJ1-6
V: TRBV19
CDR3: CASSMEGNPLHF
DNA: TGTGCCAGTAGTATGGAGGGGAATCCCCTCCACTTT

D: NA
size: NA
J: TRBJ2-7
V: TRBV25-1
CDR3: CASSATGKGGSYEQYF
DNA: TGTGCCAGCAGTGCCACAGGGAAAGGGGGTTCCTACGAGCAGTACTTC

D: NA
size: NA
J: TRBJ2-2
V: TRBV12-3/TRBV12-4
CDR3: CASSTGAGELFF
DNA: TGTGCCAGCAGCACGGGGGCCGGGGAGCTGTTTTTT

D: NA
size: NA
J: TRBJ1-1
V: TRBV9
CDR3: CASSANVGGTEAFF
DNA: TGTGCCAGCAGCGCCAATGTCGGGGGGACTGAAGCTTTCTTT

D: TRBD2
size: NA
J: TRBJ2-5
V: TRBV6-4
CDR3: CAGLLAEGETQYF
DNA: TGTGCCGGCCTACTAGCGGAGGGGGAGACCCAGTACTTC

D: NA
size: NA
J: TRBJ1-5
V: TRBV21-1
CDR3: CASSKVTVKGNQPQHF
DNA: TGTGCCAGCAGCAAAGTTACAGTTAAGGGCAATCAGCCCCAGCATTTT

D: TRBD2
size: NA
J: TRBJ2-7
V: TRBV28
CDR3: CASSLASGRAYEQYF
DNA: TGTGCCAGCAGTTTAGCTAGCGGGAGAGCCTACGAGCAGTACTTC

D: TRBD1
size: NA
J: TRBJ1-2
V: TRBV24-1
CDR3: CATSDPGTGNRGYTF
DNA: TGTGCCACCAGTGATCCCGGGACAGGGAATCGTGGCTACACCTTC

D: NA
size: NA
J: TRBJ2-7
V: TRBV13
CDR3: CASSLGVVNEQYF
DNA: TGTGCCAGCAGCTTAGGAGTTGTAAACGAGCAGTACTTC

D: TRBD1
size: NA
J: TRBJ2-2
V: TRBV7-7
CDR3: CASSPGQVRTGELFF
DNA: TGTGCTAGCAGCCCGGGACAGGTCAGAACCGGGGAGCTGTTTTTT

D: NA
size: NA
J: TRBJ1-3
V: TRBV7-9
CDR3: CASSLEGARDTIYF
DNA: TGTGCCAGCAGCTTAGAAGGGGCGAGGGACACCATATATTTT

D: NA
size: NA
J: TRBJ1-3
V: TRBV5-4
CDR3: CASSLGGGNSGNTIYF
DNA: TGTGCCAGCAGCTTGGGGGGGGGCAACTCTGGAAACACCATATATTTT

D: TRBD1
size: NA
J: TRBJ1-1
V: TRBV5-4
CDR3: CASSLATQGAGTEAFF
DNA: TGTGCCAGCAGCTTAGCAACACAGGGGGCAGGCACTGAAGCTTTCTTT

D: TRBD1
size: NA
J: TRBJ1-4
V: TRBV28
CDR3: CASSLRPRDRSEKLFF
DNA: TGTGCCAGCAGTTTACGACCCCGGGACAGAAGCGAAAAACTGTTTTTT

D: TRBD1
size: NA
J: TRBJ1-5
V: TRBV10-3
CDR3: CAISDLGQFQPQHF
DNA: TGTGCCATCAGTGACCTGGGACAGTTTCAGCCCCAGCATTTT

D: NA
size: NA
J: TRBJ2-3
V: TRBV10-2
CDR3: CASSSLDRSTDTQYF
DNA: TGCGCCAGCAGTTCGTTGGACAGAAGCACAGATACGCAGTATTTT

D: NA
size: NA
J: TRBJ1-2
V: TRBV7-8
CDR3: CASSVQRTANYGYTF
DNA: TGTGCCAGCAGCGTCCAAAGGACCGCGAACTATGGCTACACCTTC

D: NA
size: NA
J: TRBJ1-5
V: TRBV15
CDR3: CATSRERSRRNQPQHF
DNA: TGTGCCACCAGCAGAGAAAGAAGTCGGAGAAATCAGCCCCAGCATTTT

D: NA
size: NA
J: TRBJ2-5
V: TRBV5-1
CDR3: CASSSQETQYF
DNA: TGCGCCAGCAGCTCCCAAGAGACCCAGTACTTC

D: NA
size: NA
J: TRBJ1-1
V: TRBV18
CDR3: CASSPDPHTEAFF
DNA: TGTGCCAGCTCACCTGACCCGCACACTGAAGCTTTCTTT

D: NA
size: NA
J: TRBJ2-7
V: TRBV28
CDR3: CASKSRRDSYF
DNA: TGTGCCAGCAAATCCCGTCGGGACTCTTACTTC

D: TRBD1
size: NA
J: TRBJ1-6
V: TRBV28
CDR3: CASSLLQGAIGVENSPLHF
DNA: TGTGCCAGCAGCTTACTCCAGGGGGCTATTGGGGTAGAGAATTCACCCCTCCACTTT

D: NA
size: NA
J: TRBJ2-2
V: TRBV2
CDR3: CASKVGTGELFF
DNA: TGTGCCAGCAAGGTCGGCACCGGGGAGCTGTTTTTT

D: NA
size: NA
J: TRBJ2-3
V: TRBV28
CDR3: CASTKASAAPTQYF
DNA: TGTGCCAGCACCAAGGCCTCAGCGGCCCCTACGCAGTATTTT

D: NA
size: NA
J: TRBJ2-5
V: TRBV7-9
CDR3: CASSSILEHHQETQYF
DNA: TGTGCCAGCAGCTCCATACTAGAACACCACCAAGAGACCCAGTACTTC

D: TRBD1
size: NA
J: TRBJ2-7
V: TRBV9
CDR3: CASSAKPGTATYEQYF
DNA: TGTGCCAGCAGCGCAAAACCCGGGACAGCCACCTACGAGCAGTACTTC

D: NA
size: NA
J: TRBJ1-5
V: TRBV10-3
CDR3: CAISESIAASNQPQHF
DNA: TGTGCCATCAGTGAGTCGATAGCAGCGAGCAATCAGCCCCAGCATTTT

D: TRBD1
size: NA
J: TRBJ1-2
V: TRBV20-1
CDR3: CSARTGYGYTF
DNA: TGCAGTGCAAGGACAGGCTATGGCTACACCTTC

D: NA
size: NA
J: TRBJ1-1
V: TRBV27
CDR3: CASATQPGGSTEAFF
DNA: TGTGCCAGCGCCACCCAACCGGGGGGATCAACTGAAGCTTTCTTT

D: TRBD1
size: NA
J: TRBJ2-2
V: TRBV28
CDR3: CASKDRWDTGELFF
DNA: TGTGCCAGCAAGGACAGGTGGGACACCGGGGAGCTGTTTTTT

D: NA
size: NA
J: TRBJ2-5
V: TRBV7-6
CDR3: CASSPAQETQYF
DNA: TGTGCCAGCAGCCCGGCCCAAGAGACCCAGTACTTC

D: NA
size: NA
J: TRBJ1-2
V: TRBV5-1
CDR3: CASSLLGRDRSYGYTF
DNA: TGCGCCAGCAGCCTTCTCGGCAGGGATCGATCCTATGGCTACACCTTC

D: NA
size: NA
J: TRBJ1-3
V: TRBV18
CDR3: CASSFSPGSGNTIYF
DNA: TGTGCCAGCTCATTCAGCCCTGGCTCTGGAAACACCATATATTTT

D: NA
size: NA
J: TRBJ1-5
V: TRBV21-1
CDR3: CASSKKMRDTGQPQHF
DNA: TGTGCCAGCAGCAAAAAGATGAGGGACACCGGTCAGCCCCAGCATTTT

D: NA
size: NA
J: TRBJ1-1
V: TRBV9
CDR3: CASSARGEVGTEAFF
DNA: TGTGCCAGCAGCGCCCGGGGGGAGGTAGGTACTGAAGCTTTCTTT

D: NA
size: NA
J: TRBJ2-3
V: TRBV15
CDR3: CATSRPGSSGKQGDTQYF
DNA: TGTGCCACCAGCAGACCTGGTAGTAGCGGGAAACAGGGGGATACGCAGTATTTT

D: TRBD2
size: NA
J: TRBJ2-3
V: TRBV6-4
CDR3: CASSEGCSGEGDTQYF
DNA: TGTGCCAGCAGTGAGGGCTGTAGTGGGGAGGGAGATACGCAGTATTTT

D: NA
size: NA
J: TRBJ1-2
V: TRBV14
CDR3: CASSQGSTPYGYTF
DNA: TGTGCCAGCAGCCAAGGCTCGACACCCTATGGCTACACCTTC

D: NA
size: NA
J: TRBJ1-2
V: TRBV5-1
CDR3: CASSLVIPGQGERGYTF
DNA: TGCGCCAGCAGCTTGGTGATCCCGGGGCAAGGCGAGCGTGGCTACACCTTC

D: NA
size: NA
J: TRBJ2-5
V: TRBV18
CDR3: CASSPRTAENQETQYF
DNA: TGTGCCAGCTCACCCAGGACCGCAGAAAACCAAGAGACCCAGTACTTC

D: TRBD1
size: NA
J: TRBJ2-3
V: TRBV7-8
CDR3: CASSFLRGQDEAVGTDTQYF
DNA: TGTGCCAGCAGCTTCCTACGAGGACAGGATGAAGCAGTGGGCACAGATACGCAGTATTTT

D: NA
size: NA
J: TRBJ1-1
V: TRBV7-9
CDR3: CASSSWTETLEAFF
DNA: TGTGCCAGCAGCTCGTGGACAGAAACCTTAGAAGCTTTCTTT

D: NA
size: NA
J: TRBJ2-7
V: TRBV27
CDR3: CASSLPGDTYEQYF
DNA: TGTGCCAGCAGTTTGCCGGGCGACACCTACGAGCAGTACTTC

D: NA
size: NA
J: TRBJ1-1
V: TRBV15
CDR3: CATSIGQGRTEAFF
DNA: TGTGCCACCAGCATCGGGCAGGGTAGGACTGAAGCTTTCTTT

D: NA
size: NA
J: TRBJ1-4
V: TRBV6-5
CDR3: CASSYGWQANEKLFF
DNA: TGTGCCAGCAGTTACGGGTGGCAGGCTAATGAAAAACTGTTTTTT

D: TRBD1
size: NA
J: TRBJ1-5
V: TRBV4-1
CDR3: CASSHAGQPNQPQHF
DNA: TGCGCCAGCAGCCATGCGGGACAGCCGAATCAGCCCCAGCATTTT

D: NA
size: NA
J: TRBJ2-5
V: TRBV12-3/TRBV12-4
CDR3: CASSSKETQYF
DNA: TGTGCCAGCAGTTCAAAAGAGACCCAGTACTTC

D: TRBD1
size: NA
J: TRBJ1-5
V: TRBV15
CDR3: CATSPGTGVNQPQHF
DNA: TGTGCCACCAGCCCGGGGACAGGGGTAAATCAGCCCCAGCATTTT

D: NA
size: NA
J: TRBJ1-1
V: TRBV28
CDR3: CASRSQGNTEAFF
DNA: TGTGCCAGCAGATCACAGGGGAACACTGAAGCTTTCTTT

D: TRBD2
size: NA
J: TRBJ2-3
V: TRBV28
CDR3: CASSDGGDGYTQYF
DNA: TGTGCCAGTTCTGACGGGGGGGACGGATATACGCAGTATTTT

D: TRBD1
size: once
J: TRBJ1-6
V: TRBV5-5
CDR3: CAIQGDNSPLHF
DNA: TGTGCCATCCAGGGGGATAATTCACCCCTCCACTTT

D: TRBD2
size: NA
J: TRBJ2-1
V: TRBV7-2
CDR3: CASTSGGGFNEQFF
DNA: TGTGCCAGCACAAGCGGGGGGGGTTTCAATGAGCAGTTCTTC

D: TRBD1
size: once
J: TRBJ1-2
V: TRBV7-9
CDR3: CASSTGTASNYGYTF
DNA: TGTGCCAGCAGCACGGGGACAGCTTCTAACTATGGCTACACCTTC